This TCR beta chain is drawn from a study of T cells in Graves' hyperthyroidism and ophthalmopathy. Researchers took RNA transcripts and amplified the TCR beta CDR3 regions from them. In the first-round RT-PCR of the TCR CDR3, the HTBI primer set was used. Each CDR3 protein is one row after TCRdb ran MiXCR on the multiplex PCR reads. The table includes more than 550,000 distinct CDR3 sequences, about 45% detected once. The CDR3 covers 14 residues. CDR1 and CDR2 from the germline V gene are MGHDK and SYGVNS. Specimen: peripheral blood or thyroid tissue (not recorded which). This clonotype was obtained from an adult man with Graves' disease, either hyperthyroidism or ophthalmopathy (not recorded which). This chain connects TRBV25-1 to TRBJ1-6; 10 nucleotides line up with TRBD1. Here the CDR3 DNA reads TGTGCTAGAGATCCGGGACAGGGGAATTCACCCCTCCACTTT. This encodes CARDPGQGNSPLHF.